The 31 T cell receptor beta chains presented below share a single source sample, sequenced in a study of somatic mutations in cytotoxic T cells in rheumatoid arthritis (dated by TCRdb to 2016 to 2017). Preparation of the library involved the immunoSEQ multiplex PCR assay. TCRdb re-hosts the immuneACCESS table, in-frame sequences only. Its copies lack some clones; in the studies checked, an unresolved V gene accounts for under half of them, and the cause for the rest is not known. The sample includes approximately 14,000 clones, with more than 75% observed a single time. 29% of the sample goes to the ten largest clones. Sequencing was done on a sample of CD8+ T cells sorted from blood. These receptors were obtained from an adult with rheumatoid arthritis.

CDR3 residues: CASSTLYNEQFF. The CDR3 nucleotides are TGTGCCAGTAGTACTTTATACAATGAGCAGTTCTTC. The J gene is TRBJ2-1, the V gene TRBV19; D is uncertain. Germline assignment: CDR1 LNHDA and CDR2 SQIVND (reference sequence). Trimming took 4 bases from V and 4 from J, leaving 5 bases between them. The length of the CDR3 is 12 residues.

CDR3 amino acids: CASSFGLRDEQYF. CDR3 coding DNA: TGTGCCAGCAGCTTTGGGCTGAGGGACGAGCAGTACTTC. The rearrangement joins TRBV5-4 to TRBJ2-7; tentative D call: TRBD2 (5 bases). Germline V gene data show CDR1 as SGHNT and CDR2 as YYREEE (reference sequence). The V end lost 2 bases, the J end lost 5 bases, and 11 bases lay between the germline ends. The CDR3 totals 13 residues.

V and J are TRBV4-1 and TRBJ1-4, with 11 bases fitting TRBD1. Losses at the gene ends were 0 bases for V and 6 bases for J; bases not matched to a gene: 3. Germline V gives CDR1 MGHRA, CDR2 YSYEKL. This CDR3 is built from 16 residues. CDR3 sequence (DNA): TGCGCCAGCAGCCAAGATGCGGGACAGGGGGATGAAAAACTGTTTTTT. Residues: CASSQDAGQGDEKLFF.

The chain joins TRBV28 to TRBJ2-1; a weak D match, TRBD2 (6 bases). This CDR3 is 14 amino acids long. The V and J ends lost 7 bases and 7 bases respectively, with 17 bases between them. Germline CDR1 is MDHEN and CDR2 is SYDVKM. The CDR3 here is CASIISGEKNEQFF. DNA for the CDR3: TGTGCCAGCATTATTTCGGGGGAGAAGAATGAGCAGTTCTTC.

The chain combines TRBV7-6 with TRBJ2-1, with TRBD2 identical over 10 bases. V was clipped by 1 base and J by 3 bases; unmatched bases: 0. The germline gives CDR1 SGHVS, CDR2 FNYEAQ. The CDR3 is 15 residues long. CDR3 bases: TGTGCCAGCAGCTTAGGACTAGCGGGCTACAATGAGCAGTTCTTC. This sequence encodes CASSLGLAGYNEQFF.

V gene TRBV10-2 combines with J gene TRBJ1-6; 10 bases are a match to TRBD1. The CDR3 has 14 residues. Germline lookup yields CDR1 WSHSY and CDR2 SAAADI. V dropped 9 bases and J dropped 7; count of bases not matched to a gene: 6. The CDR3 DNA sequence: TGCGCCAGTCTTCCGGGACAGGGGAATTCACCCCTCCACTTT. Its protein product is CASLPGQGNSPLHF.

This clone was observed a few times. This CDR3 is CASTVVGGLNTEAFF. CDR3 nucleotides: TGTGCCAGCACCGTTGTTGGGGGGCTTAACACTGAAGCTTTCTTT. The chain uses TRBV6-1 and TRBJ1-1; D may be TRBD1 (6 bases). Germline lookup yields CDR1 MNHNS and CDR2 SASEGT. V was clipped by 7 bases and J by 2 bases, with 17 bases between them. This CDR3 is built from 15 residues.

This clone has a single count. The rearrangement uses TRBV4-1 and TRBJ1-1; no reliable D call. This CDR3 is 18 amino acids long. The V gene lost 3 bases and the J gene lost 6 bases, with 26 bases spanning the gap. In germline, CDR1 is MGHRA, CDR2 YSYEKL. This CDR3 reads CASSQAPSSVVGLAEAFF. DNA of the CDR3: TGCGCCAGCAGCCAGGCTCCATCCTCTGTGGTGGGATTGGCTGAAGCTTTCTTT.

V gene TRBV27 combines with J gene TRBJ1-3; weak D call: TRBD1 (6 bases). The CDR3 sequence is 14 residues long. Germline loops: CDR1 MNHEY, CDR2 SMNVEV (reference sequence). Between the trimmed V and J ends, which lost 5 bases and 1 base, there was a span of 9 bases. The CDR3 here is CASSATGSGNTIYF. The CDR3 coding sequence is TGTGCCAGCAGTGCCACAGGGTCTGGAAACACCATATATTTT.

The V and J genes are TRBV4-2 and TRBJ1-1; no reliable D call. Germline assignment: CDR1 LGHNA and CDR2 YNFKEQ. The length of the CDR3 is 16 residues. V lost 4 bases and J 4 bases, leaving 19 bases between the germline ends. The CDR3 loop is CASSPSGGRRVTEAFF. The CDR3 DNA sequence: TGTGCCAGCAGCCCGTCTGGAGGCAGGCGAGTCACTGAAGCTTTCTTT.

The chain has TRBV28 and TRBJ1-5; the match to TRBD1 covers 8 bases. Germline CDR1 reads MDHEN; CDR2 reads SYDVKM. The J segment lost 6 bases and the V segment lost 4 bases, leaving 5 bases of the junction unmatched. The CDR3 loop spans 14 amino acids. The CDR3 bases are TGTGCCAGCAGTTCCAGGGGGACAGGTCAGCCCCAGCATTTT. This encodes CASSSRGTGQPQHF. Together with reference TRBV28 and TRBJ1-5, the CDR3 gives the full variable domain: DVKVTQSSRYLVKRTGEKVFLECVQDMDHENMFWYRQDPGLGLRLIYFSYDVKMKEKGDIPEGYSVSREKKERFSLILESASTNQTSMYLCASSSRGTGQPQHFGDGTRLSIL.

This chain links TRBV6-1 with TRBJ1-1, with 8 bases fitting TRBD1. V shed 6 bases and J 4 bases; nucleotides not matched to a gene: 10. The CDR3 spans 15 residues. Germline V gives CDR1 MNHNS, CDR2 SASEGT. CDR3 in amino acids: CASRDWTGSGTEAFF. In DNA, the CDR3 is TGTGCCAGCAGGGATTGGACAGGGTCTGGCACTGAAGCTTTCTTT.

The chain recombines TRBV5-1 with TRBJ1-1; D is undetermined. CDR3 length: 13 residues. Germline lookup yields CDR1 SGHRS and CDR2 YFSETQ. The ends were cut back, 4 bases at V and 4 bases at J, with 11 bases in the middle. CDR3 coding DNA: TGCGCCAGCAGCCTGGGTCGGGCCACTGAAGCTTTCTTT. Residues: CASSLGRATEAFF.

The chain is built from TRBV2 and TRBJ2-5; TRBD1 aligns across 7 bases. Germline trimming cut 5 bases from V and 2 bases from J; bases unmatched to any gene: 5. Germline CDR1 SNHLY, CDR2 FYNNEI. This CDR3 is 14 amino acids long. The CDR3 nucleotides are TGTGCCAGCAGTCCAGACAGGGCTCAAGAGACCCAGTACTTC. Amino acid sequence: CASSPDRAQETQYF.

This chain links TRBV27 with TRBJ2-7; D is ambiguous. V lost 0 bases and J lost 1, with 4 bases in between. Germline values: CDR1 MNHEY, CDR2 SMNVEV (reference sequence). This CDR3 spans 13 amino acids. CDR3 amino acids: CASSLSVSYEQYF. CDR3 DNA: TGTGCCAGCAGTTTATCCGTTTCCTACGAGCAGTACTTC.

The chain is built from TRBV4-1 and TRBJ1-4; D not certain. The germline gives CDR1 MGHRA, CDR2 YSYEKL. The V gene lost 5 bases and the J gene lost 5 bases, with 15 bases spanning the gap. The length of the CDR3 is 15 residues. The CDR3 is CASSSGERGNEKLFF. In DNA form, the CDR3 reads TGCGCCAGCAGCTCGGGCGAGCGCGGCAATGAAAAACTGTTTTTT.

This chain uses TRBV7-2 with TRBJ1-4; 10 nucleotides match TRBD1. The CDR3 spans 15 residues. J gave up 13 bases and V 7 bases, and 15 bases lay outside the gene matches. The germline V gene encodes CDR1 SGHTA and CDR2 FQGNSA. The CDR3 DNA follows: TGTGCCAGCACCCGACCTAGGACAGGGGGTAGTCGACTGTTTTTT. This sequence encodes CASTRPRTGGSRLFF.

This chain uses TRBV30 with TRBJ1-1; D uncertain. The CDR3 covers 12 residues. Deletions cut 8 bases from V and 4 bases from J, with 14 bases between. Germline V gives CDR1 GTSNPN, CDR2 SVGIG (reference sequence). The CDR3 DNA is TGTGCCGGAAGGCCGGCGGCCACTGAAGCTTTCTTT. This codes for CAGRPAATEAFF.

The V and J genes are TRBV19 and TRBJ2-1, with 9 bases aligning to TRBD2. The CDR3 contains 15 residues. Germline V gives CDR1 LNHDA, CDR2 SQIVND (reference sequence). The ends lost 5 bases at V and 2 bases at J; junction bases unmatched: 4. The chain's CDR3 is CASSFGLATYNEQFF. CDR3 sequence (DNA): TGTGCCAGTAGTTTCGGACTAGCGACCTACAATGAGCAGTTCTTC.

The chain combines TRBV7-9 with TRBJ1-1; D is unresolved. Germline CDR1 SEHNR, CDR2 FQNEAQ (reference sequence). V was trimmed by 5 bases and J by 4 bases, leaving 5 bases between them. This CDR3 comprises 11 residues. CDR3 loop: CASSRGTEAFF. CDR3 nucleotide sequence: TGTGCCAGCAGCCGGGGCACTGAAGCTTTCTTT. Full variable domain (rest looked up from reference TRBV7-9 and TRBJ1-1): DTGVSQNPRHKITKRGQNVTFRCDPISEHNRLYWYRQTLGQGPEFLTYFQNEAQLEKSRLLSDRFSAERPKGSFSTLEIQRTEQGDSAMYLCASSRGTEAFFGQGTRLTVV.

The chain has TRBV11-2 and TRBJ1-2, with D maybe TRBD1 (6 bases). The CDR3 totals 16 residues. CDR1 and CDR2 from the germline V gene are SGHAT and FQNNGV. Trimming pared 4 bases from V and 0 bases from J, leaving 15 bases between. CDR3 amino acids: CASSSPSRTANYGYTF. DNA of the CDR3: TGTGCCAGCAGCTCTCCCTCCAGGACAGCTAACTATGGCTACACCTTC.

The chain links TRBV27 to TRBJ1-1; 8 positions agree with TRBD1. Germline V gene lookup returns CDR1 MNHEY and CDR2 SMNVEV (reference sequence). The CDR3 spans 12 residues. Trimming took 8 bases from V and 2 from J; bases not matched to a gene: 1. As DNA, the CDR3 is TGTGCCAGCGGACAGGGAAACACTGAAGCTTTCTTT. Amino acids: CASGQGNTEAFF.

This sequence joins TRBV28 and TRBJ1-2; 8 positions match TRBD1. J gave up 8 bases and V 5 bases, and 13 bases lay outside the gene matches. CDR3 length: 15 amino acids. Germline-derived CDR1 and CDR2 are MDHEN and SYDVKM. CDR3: CASSEDRAKIPGYTF. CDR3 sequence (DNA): TGTGCCAGCAGTGAGGACAGGGCGAAGATTCCGGGCTACACCTTC.

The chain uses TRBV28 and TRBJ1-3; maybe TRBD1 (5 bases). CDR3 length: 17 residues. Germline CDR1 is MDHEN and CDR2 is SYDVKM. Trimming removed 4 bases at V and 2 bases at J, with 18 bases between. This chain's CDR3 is CASSSPGRTQTGNTIYF. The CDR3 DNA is TGTGCCAGCAGTTCTCCGGGACGCACACAAACTGGAAACACCATATATTTT.

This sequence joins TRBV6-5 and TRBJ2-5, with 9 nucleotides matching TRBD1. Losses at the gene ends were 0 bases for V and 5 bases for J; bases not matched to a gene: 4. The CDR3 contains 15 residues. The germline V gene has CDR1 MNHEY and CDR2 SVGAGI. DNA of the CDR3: TGTGCCAGCAGTTACTCCACCGGGACAGGGGAGACCCAGTACTTC. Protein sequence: CASSYSTGTGETQYF.

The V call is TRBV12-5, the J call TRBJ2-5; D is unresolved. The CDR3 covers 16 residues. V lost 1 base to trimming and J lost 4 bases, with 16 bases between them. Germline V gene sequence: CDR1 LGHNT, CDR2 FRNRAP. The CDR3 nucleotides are TGTGCTAGTGGTTTGGGTTTAGGCGGCTCGACAGAGACCCAGTACTTC. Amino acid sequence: CASGLGLGGSTETQYF.

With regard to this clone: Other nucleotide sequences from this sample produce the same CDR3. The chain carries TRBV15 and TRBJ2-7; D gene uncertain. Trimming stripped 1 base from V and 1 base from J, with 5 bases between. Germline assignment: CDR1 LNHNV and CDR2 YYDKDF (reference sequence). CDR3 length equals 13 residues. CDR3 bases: TGTGCCACCAGCAGAGGGAGATCCTACGAGCAGTACTTC. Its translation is CATSRGRSYEQYF.

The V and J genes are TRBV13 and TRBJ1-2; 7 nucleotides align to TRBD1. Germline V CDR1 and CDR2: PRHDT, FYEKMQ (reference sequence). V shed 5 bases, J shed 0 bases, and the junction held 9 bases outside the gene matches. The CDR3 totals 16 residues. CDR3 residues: CASSLGRTGANYGYTF. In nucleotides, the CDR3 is TGTGCCAGCAGCCTTGGGAGGACAGGAGCTAACTATGGCTACACCTTC.

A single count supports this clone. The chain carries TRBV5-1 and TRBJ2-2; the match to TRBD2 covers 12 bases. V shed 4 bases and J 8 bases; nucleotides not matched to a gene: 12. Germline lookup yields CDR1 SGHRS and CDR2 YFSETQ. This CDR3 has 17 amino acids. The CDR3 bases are TGCGCCAGCAGCCCGCGGACTAGCGGGGACCCTCGGGGGGAGCTGTTTTTT. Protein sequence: CASSPRTSGDPRGELFF.

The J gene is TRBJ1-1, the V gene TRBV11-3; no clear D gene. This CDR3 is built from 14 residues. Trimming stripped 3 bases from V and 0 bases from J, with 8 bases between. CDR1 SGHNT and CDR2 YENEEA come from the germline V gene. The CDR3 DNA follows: TGTGCCAGCAGCTTCCTCCAAATGAACACTGAAGCTTTCTTT. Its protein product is CASSFLQMNTEAFF.

The CDR3 region is CASSGALRSAYEQYF. CDR3 nucleotides: TGTGCCAGCAGTGGGGCCTTGAGATCTGCCTACGAGCAGTACTTC. The chain has TRBV2 and TRBJ2-7; D gene uncertain. This CDR3 spans 15 amino acids. The germline V and J ends were trimmed by 4 bases and 2 bases, with 15 bases remaining between them. Germline V CDR1 and CDR2: SNHLY, FYNNEI.